Below, 14 T cell receptor beta chains from the same sample are listed, as sequenced in a study of human T cells and chemical hapten exposure. The time point here: pre-sensitization, week 0. Noted treatment: therapeutic diphenylcyclopropenone sensitization with weekly scalp DPC. One entry per CDR3 protein results from TCRdb running MiXCR on the RACE reads. This sample yields 250,000 or so distinct CDR3 sequences, of which around 7.3% are seen a single time; approximately 1.2% belongs to the top ten. Here the sequenced sample was whole blood, taken in connection with sensitization to the hapten diphenylcyclopropenone (DPC). Receptor source: a man aged 18 to 30 with alopecia areata. Some clones in this sample may be carry-over from other donors' samples.

The sample holds a few counts of this clonotype. The chain couples TRBV4-1 to TRBJ1-1; D is undetermined. Germline values: CDR1 MGHRA, CDR2 YSYEKL. With 1 base removed from V and 10 bases from J, the gap between germline ends came to 10 bases. The CDR3 is made up of 12 amino acids. CDR3 bases: TGCGCCAGCAGCCAAGGGCCGACCGCAGCTTTCTTT. Amino acids: CASSQGPTAAFF.

The genes are TRBV4-1 and TRBJ1-6, with D possibly matching TRBD1 (5 bases). Trimming took off 1 base at V and 7 bases at J, with 17 bases between the two ends. CDR1 and CDR2 from the germline V gene are MGHRA and YSYEKL. CDR3 length equals 17 residues. The CDR3 reads CASSQGAARVRNSPLHF. The CDR3 coding sequence is TGCGCCAGCAGCCAAGGGGCGGCCAGGGTGAGGAATTCACCCCTCCACTTT.

This rearrangement joins TRBV6-5 to TRBJ2-7; 7 nucleotides line up with TRBD1. Germline V CDR1 and CDR2: MNHEY, SVGAGI. V was pared by 0 bases and J by 4 bases, with 9 bases of the junction left unmatched. The CDR3 consists of 16 residues. CDR3 region: CASSYSSTTGPYEQYV. CDR3 bases: TGTGCCAGCAGTTACTCTTCAACGACAGGGCCATACGAGCAGTACGTC.

This clonotype was seen a handful of times. This chain uses TRBV20-1 with TRBJ1-2; no firm D call. The CDR3 is 12 amino acids. V was pared by 6 bases and J by 7 bases, with 15 bases between. The V gene's germline CDR1 is DFQATT and CDR2 SNEGSKA (reference sequence). As DNA, the CDR3 is TGCAGTGCCCCTAGGACCAGCGGTGGCTACACCTTC. Protein: CSAPRTSGGYTF.

Only a few counts were recorded for this clonotype. The chain links TRBV6-2 or TRBV6-3 to TRBJ2-7; the D is unclear. V lost 0 bases and J 0 bases, leaving 9 bases between the germline ends. Germline CDR1 MNHEY, CDR2 SVGEGT. This CDR3 has 15 amino acids. CDR3 sequence (DNA): TGTGCCAGCAGTTACTCAGAAGCGAGCTCCTACGAGCAGTACTTC. This codes for CASSYSEASSYEQYF.

This rearrangement joins TRBV27 to TRBJ2-7; 11 positions agree with TRBD1. The CDR3 consists of 15 residues. V shed 3 bases and J 1 base; nucleotides not matched to a gene: 2. Germline V CDR1 and CDR2: MNHEY, SMNVEV (reference sequence). This CDR3 reads CASSFGTGGSYEQYF. DNA of the CDR3: TGTGCCAGCAGTTTCGGGACAGGGGGATCCTACGAGCAGTACTTC.

This clonotype has a handful of counts. The chain couples TRBV6-2 or TRBV6-3 to TRBJ1-1, with D possibly being TRBD1 (6 bases). V lost 6 bases, J lost 7 bases, and 18 bases lay in between. This CDR3 comprises 14 residues. Germline V CDR1 and CDR2: MNHEY, SVGEGT. The CDR3 DNA is TGTGCCAGCAGCCCATTCGGGGGGCATGTTGAAGCTTTCTTT. It codes for CASSPFGGHVEAFF.

There are a few counts of this clonotype. The CDR3 DNA is TGCAGTGCTAGCCTCAGGGAAATGGGCTATAATTCACCCCTCCACTTT. This encodes CSASLREMGYNSPLHF. The chain carries TRBV20-1 and TRBJ1-6; maybe TRBD1 (5 bases). The CDR3 is 16 residues long. Trimming stripped 3 bases from V and 3 bases from J, with 15 bases between. Looked up from germline, CDR1 is DFQATT and CDR2 is SNEGSKA (reference sequence).

At least ten counts were recorded for this clonotype. The J gene is TRBJ2-3, the V gene TRBV9, with D unclear. CDR3 size: 15 residues. Germline V lookup: CDR1 SGDLS, CDR2 YYNGEE. V was clipped by 0 bases and J by 2 bases, with 10 bases between them. The CDR3 DNA reads as TGTGCCAGCAGCGTAGCCCCGGGCTTCACAGATACGCAGTATTTT. It translates to CASSVAPGFTDTQYF.

This clonotype has only a few counts. The chain combines TRBV10-3 with TRBJ2-2; TRBD2 aligns across 9 bases. V shed 10 bases and J 1 base; nucleotides not matched to a gene: 4. Germline loops: CDR1 ENHRY, CDR2 SYGVKD. This CDR3 has 14 amino acids. The CDR3 DNA is TGTGCCACGAGACTAGCGGTGAACACCGGGGAGCTGTTTTTT. It codes for CATRLAVNTGELFF.

This clonotype was picked up a small number of times. This chain links TRBV4-3 with TRBJ1-5; the D gene is possibly TRBD1 (6 bases). There are 16 residues in the CDR3. CDR1 LGHNA and CDR2 YSLEER come from the germline V gene. V lost 0 bases and J 7 bases, leaving 16 bases between the germline ends. The CDR3 spells CASSQDRQVLGQPQHF. DNA of the CDR3: TGCGCCAGCAGCCAAGATAGACAGGTGCTTGGCCAGCCCCAGCATTTT.

The chain joins TRBV12-3 or TRBV12-4 to TRBJ2-1; 10 bases line up with TRBD1. V dropped 4 bases and J dropped 7; count of bases not matched to a gene: 4. This CDR3 has 14 residues. The CDR3 DNA follows: TGTGCCAGCAGTTGGACAGGGGGTACGAATGAGCAGTTCTTC. It specifies CASSWTGGTNEQFF.

This clonotype was recorded a few times. V is TRBV25-1 and J is TRBJ1-1, with 8 bases that match TRBD1. J gave up 4 bases and V 5 bases, and 3 bases lay outside the gene matches. The CDR3 is 13 residues long. Germline V gene data show CDR1 as MGHDK and CDR2 as SYGVNS. CDR3 bases: TGTGCCAGCAGTACAGGGGGGGTCACTGAAGCTTTCTTT. The encoded protein is CASSTGGVTEAFF.

V gene TRBV7-3 combines with J gene TRBJ1-3; D not certain. Looked up from germline, CDR1 is SGHTA and CDR2 is FQGTGA. This CDR3 spans 16 amino acids. Trimming took 2 bases from V and 1 from J, leaving 12 bases between them. For the CDR3, the DNA is TGTGCCAGCAGCTTACAAGCGGGAGGGTCTGGAAACACCATATATTTT. Translating it yields CASSLQAGGSGNTIYF.